This T cell receptor (beta chain) is from a study of spatial heterogeneity in lung cancer. Study overall: Any follow-up PBMC samples that were available went on to be sequenced, and the median time to follow-up was two to three years after resection. The study observed each unique TCR and UMI combination more than ten times on average in raw reads. Study-level findings and limits: Relative to follow-up, resection was when ubiquitous expanded tumor TCRs appeared more in blood.

A distinct unique molecular identifier was carried by each TCR cDNA molecule. TCRdb re-analysed the 5' RACE reads in MiXCR, keeping a single row per CDR3 protein. The table shows about 25,000 distinct CDR3 sequences, with 4.5% to 7.5% occurring only once. Sample time point: blood at routine non-recurrence follow-up after resection. Unsorted tumor, nontumor lung tissue or cryopreserved PBMC supplied the whole RNA. After removal of 2 bases from V and 0 bases from J, the junction contained 3 bases not matched to a gene. CDR1 and CDR2 from the germline V gene are SGHTS and YDEGEE. CDR3 length equals 15 residues. This clonotype has at least ten counts. Its antigen is still unknown.

V is TRBV5-8 and J is TRBJ2-3; TRBD1 aligns across 7 bases. The starting material was PBMCs, obtained at follow-up. This clonotype originated in a male donor with early-stage non-small cell lung cancer. CDR3 bases: TGTGCCAGCAGCTTCGGGACAGTTAGCACAGATACGCAGTATTTT. Translation: CASSFGTVSTDTQYF.